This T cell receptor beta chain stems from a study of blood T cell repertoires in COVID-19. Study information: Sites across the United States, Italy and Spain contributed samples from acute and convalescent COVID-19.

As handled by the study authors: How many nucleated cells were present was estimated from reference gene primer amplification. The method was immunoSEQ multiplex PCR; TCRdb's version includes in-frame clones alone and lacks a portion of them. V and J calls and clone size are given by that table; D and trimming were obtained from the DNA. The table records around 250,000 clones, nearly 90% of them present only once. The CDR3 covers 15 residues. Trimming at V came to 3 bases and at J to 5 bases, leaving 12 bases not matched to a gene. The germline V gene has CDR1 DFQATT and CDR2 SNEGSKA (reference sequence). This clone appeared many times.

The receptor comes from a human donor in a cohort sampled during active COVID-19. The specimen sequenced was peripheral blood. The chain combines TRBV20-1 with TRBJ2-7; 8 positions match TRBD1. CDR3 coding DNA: TGCAGTGCTAGTTCGGACGGCAGGGGGCTTAACGAGCAGTACTTC. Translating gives CSASSDGRGLNEQYF.